The clone carrying this T cell receptor (beta chain) has just one count. This CDR3 region has 13 residues. Deletions cut 2 bases from V and 3 bases from J, with 5 bases between. The germline V gene encodes CDR1 MDHEN and CDR2 SYDVKM. The data were obtained in a study of blood T cell repertoires in COVID-19. Study-wide context: Samples taken during acute and convalescent COVID-19 were collected in the United States, Italy and Spain.

Participant-given clinical history determined each cohort assignment. Cohort 3 recovery required two negative PCRs, clearance, or symptom resolution. The authors' processing: Reference gene primer amplification yielded estimated nucleated cell counts. Sequenced by immunoSEQ multiplex PCR; TCRdb stores in-frame clones only, minus some. The V and J calls and clone size come from that table; D and trimming were worked out from the DNA. Altogether about 170,000 clones are present, less than 90% being singletons, with the ten largest covering about 4.4%. This receptor was obtained from a woman in her 50s who had recovered from COVID-19. Sequenced input: PBMCs or T cells enriched from blood (not recorded which). The gene calls are TRBV28 and TRBJ1-3; the D gene is possibly TRBD1 (5 bases). The CDR3 spells CASSLQGGNTIYF. The CDR3 DNA is TGTGCCAGCAGTTTACAGGGTGGAAACACCATATATTTT.